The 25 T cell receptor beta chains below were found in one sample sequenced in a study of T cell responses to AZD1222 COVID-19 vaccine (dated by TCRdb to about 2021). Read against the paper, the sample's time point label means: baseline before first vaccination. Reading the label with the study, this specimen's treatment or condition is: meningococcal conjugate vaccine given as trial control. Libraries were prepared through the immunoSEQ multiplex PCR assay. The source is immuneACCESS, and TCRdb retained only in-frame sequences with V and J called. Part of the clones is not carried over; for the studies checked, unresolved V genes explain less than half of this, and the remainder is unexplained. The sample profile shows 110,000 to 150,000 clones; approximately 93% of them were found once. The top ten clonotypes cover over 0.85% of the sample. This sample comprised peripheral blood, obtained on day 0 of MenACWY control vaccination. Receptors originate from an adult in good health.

CDR3 sequence: CASSLESTGEKLFF. In DNA form, the CDR3 reads TGTGCCAGCAGCTTAGAGTCGACAGGGGAAAAACTGTTTTTT. V usage is TRBV7-2 and J usage is TRBJ1-4; TRBD1 matches at 7 bases. This CDR3 has 14 amino acids. CDR1 is SGHTA and CDR2 is FQGNSA in the germline V gene. V shed 1 base, J shed 8 bases, and the junction held 4 bases outside the gene matches.

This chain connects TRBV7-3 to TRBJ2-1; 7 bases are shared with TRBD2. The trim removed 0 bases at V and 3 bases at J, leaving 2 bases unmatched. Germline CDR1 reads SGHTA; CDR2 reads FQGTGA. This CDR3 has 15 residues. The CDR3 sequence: CASSLTASGYNEQFF. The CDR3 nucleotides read TGTGCCAGCAGCTTAACGGCTAGCGGCTACAATGAGCAGTTCTTC.

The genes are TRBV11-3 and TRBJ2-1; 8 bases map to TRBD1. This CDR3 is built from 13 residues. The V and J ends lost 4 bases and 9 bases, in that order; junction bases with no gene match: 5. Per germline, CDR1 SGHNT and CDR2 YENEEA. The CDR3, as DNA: TGTGCCAGCAGCTATGGGACAGGTGGTGAGCAGTTCTTC. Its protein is CASSYGTGGEQFF. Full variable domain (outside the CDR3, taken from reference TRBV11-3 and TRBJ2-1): EAGVVQSPRYKIIEKKQPVAFWCNPISGHNTLYWYLQNLGQGPELLIRYENEEAVDDSQLPKDRFSAERLKGVDSTLKIQPAELGDSAVYLCASSYGTGGEQFFGPGTRLTVL.

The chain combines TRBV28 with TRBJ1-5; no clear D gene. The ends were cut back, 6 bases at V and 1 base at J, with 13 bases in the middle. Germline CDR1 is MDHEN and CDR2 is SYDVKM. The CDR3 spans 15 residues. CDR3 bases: TGTGCCAGCAGCCCGGGTTACACCAGCAATCAGCCCCAGCATTTT. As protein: CASSPGYTSNQPQHF.

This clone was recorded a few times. The CDR3 DNA reads as TGTGCCAGCAGTTCCGGGACAGACAATTCACCCCTCCACTTT. Translated: CASSSGTDNSPLHF. The gene calls are TRBV6-5 and TRBJ1-6; the match to TRBD1 covers 7 bases. CDR3 length: 14 residues. The trim removed 4 bases at V and 7 bases at J, leaving 4 bases unmatched. Germline loops: CDR1 MNHEY, CDR2 SVGAGI.

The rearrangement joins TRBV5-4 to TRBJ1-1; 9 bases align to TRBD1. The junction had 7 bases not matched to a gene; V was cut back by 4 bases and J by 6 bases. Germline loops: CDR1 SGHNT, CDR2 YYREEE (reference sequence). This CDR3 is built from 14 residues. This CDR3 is CASSTDRGSAEAFF. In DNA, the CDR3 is TGTGCCAGCAGCACAGACAGGGGGTCGGCTGAAGCTTTCTTT.

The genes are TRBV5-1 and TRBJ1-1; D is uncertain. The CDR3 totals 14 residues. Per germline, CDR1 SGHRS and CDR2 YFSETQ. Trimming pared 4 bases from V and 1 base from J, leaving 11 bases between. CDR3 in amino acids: CASSHSNSNTEAFF. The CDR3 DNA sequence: TGCGCCAGCAGCCACAGCAACTCGAACACTGAAGCTTTCTTT.

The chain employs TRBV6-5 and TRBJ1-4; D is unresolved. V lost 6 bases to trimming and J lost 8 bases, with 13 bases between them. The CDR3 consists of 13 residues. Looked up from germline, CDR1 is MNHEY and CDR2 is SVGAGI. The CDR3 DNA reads TGTGCCAGCAGCGCCCGTGGCAGCGAAAAACTGTTTTTT. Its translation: CASSARGSEKLFF.

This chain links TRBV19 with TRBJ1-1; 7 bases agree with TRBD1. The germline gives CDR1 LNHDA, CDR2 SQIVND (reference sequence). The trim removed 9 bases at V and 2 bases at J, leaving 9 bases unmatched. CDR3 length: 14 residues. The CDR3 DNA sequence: TGTGCCAGCCAAAGGGGACAGATTAACACTGAAGCTTTCTTT. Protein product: CASQRGQINTEAFF.

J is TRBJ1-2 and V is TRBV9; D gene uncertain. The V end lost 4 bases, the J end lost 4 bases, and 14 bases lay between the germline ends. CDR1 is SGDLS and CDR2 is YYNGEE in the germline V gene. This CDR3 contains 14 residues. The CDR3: CASSTRTEIYGYTF. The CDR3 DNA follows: TGTGCCAGCAGCACCCGGACGGAAATCTATGGCTACACCTTC.

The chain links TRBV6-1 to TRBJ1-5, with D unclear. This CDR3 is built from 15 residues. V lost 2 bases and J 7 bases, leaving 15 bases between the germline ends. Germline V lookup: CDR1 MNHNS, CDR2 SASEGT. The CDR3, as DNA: TGTGCCAGCAGTGAACCAGGTCCCGGCAGCCAGCCCCAGCATTTT. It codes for CASSEPGPGSQPQHF.

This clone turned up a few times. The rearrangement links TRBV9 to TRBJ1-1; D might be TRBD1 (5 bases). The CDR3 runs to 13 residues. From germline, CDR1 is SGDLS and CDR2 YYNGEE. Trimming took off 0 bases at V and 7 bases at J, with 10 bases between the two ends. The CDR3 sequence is CASSVDRGDEAFF. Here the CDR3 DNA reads TGTGCCAGCAGCGTAGACCGGGGGGATGAAGCTTTCTTT.

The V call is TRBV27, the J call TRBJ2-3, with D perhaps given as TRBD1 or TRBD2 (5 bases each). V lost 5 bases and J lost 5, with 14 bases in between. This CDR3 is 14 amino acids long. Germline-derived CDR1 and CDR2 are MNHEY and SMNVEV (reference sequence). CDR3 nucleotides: TGTGCCAGCAGTGAGGGACCCAGGGTAGATACGCAGTATTTT. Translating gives CASSEGPRVDTQYF.

CDR3 coding DNA: TGTGCCACCAGCAGGACAGGGACGACCAATGAAGCTTTCTTT. This translates into CATSRTGTTNEAFF. V gene TRBV15 combines with J gene TRBJ1-1; 7 bases line up with TRBD1. The CDR3 runs 14 residues. V gave up 3 bases and J gave up 7 bases; unmatched junction bases: 8. Germline values: CDR1 LNHNV, CDR2 YYDKDF (reference sequence).

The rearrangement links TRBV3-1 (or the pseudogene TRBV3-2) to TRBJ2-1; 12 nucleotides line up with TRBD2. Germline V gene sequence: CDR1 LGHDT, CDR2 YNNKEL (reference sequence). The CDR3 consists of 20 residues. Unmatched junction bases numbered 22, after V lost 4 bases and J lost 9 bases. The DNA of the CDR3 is TGTGCCAGCAGCCGGATTTCTACTAGCGGGAGGAGGGTAGGATGGGGTGAGCAGTTCTTC. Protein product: CASSRISTSGRRVGWGEQFF.

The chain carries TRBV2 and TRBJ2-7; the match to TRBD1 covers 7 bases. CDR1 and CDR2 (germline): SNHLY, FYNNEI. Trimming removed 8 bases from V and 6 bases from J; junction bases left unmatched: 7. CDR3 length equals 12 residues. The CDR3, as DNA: TGTGCCAGCGGAACTGACAGGGCCGAGCAGTACTTC. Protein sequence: CASGTDRAEQYF.

CDR3 DNA: TGTGCCAGCAGTGCAGGGACAGCCATCTACGGAAACACCATATATTTT. Amino acid sequence: CASSAGTAIYGNTIYF. V is TRBV6-1 and J is TRBJ1-3; TRBD1 matches at 7 bases. Germline CDR1 and CDR2: MNHNS and SASEGT. V gave up 4 bases and J gave up 4 bases; unmatched junction bases: 10. This CDR3 has 16 residues.

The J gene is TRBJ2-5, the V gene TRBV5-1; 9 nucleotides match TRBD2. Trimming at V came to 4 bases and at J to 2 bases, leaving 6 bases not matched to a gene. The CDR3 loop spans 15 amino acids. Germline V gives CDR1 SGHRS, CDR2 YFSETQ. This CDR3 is CASSARLAAQETQYF. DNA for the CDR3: TGCGCCAGCAGCGCCCGACTAGCGGCACAAGAGACCCAGTACTTC.

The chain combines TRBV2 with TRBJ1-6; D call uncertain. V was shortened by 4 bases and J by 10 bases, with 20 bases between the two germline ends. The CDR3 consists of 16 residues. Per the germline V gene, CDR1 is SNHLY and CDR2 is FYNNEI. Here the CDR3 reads CASSGWESPGVSPLHF. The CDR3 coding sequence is TGTGCCAGCAGTGGGTGGGAGAGCCCAGGAGTCTCACCCCTCCACTTT.

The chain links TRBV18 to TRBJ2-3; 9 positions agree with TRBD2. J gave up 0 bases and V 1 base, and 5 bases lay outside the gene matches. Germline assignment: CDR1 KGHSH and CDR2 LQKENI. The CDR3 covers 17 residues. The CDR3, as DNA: TGTGCCAGCTCACCACTACGCGGGAGGGATAGCACAGATACGCAGTATTTT. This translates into CASSPLRGRDSTDTQYF.

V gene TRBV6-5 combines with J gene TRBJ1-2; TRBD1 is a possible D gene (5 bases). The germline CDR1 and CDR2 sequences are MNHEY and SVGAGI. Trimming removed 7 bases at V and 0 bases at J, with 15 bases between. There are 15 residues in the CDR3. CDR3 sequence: CASTSGHRTNYGYTF. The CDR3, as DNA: TGTGCCAGCACTTCCGGACATCGAACTAACTATGGCTACACCTTC.

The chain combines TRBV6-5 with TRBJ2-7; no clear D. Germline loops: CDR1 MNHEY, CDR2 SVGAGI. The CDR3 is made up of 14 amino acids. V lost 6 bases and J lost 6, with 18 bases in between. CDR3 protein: CASRRRAARSEQYF. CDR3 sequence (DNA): TGTGCCAGCAGGCGCCGGGCGGCCAGAAGCGAGCAGTACTTC.

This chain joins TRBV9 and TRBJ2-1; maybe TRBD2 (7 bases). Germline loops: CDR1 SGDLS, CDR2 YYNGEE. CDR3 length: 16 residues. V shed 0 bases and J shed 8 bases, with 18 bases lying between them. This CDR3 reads CASSVDGRGAWDEQFF. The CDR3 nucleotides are TGTGCCAGCAGCGTAGATGGACGGGGGGCCTGGGATGAGCAGTTCTTC.

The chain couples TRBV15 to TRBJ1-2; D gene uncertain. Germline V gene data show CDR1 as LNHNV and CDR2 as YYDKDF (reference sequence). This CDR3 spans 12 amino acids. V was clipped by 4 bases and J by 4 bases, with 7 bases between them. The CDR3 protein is CATSIGSYGYTF. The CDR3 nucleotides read TGTGCCACCAGCATCGGGAGCTATGGCTACACCTTC.

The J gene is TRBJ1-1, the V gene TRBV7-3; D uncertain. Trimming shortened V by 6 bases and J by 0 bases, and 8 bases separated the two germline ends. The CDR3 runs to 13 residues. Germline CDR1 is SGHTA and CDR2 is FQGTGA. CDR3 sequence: CASSTQMNTEAFF. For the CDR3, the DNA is TGTGCCAGCAGTACTCAGATGAACACTGAAGCTTTCTTT.